The rows below give T cell receptor beta chains drawn from one sample of a study of PD-1 blockade in classical Hodgkin lymphoma. The protocol was immunoSEQ multiplex PCR, while the TCRdb copy is restricted to in-frame clones and leaves out a portion. The table includes 45,000 or so clones, under 95% detected once. Material for sequencing was peripheral blood mononuclear cells (PBMCs). These TCRs come from a human donor with classical Hodgkin lymphoma. The CDR3 runs from the conserved cysteine through the conserved F or W.

cdr3_aa | cdr3_length | j_call | v_call
CASSGQGTRFPYNEQFF | 17 | TRBJ2-1 | TRBV10-1
CASSGAGVNEKLFF | 14 | TRBJ1-4 | TRBV6-5
CASSEGGRSQPQHF | 14 | TRBJ1-5 | TRBV5-1
CASSSIKTESGEQYF | 15 | TRBJ2-7 | TRBV28
CASHQGRETQYF | 12 | TRBJ2-5 | TRBV6-1
CASSLSRRDSSYNEQFF | 17 | TRBJ2-1 | TRBV28
CASSVGAQKGRELFF | 15 | TRBJ2-2 | TRBV9
CASREGGEAFF | 11 | TRBJ1-1 | TRBV2
CASSFYTLTATGELFF | 16 | TRBJ2-2 | TRBV27
CASSLWQDGYTF | 12 | TRBJ1-2 | TRBV5-6
CASRAGGYTEAFF | 13 | TRBJ1-1 | TRBV28
CASSHGNAGGETQYF | 15 | TRBJ2-5 | TRBV5-1
CASSSTDGLNTEAFF | 15 | TRBJ1-1 | TRBV5-1
CASSPTGRTEAFF | 13 | TRBJ1-1 | TRBV19
CASGTVGQRGNYGYTF | 16 | TRBJ1-2 | TRBV5-7
CASSNGGTGWHNEQFF | 16 | TRBJ2-1 | TRBV5-4
CAIRLPGVDEQFF | 13 | TRBJ2-1 | TRBV10-3
CASSLLGGGSGETQYF | 16 | TRBJ2-5 | TRBV5-4
CASSLGTGRDTIYF | 14 | TRBJ1-3 | TRBV5-6
CAISESGPESIYF | 13 | TRBJ1-3 | TRBV10-3
CASSDSSGNTIYF | 13 | TRBJ1-3 | TRBV9
CASSLAGTANTGELFF | 16 | TRBJ2-2 | TRBV5-1
CASSSPPGTAYEQYF | 15 | TRBJ2-7 | TRBV7-9
CASTGEGAYEQYF | 13 | TRBJ2-7 | TRBV28
CASSMTGGDQYF | 12 | TRBJ2-5 | TRBV19
CASSPRTGYGTQYF | 14 | TRBJ2-5 | TRBV13